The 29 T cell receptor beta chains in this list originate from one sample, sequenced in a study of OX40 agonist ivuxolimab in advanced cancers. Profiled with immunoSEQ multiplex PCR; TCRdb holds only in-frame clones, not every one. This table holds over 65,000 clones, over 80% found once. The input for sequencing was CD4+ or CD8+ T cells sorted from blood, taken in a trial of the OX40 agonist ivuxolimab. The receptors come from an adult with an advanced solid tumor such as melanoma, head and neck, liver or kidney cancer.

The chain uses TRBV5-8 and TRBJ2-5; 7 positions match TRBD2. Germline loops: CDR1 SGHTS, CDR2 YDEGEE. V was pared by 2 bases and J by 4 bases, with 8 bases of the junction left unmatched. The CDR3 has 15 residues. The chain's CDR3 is CASSLWGGDRETQYF. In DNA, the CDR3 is TGTGCCAGCAGCTTATGGGGGGGGGACCGAGAGACCCAGTACTTC.

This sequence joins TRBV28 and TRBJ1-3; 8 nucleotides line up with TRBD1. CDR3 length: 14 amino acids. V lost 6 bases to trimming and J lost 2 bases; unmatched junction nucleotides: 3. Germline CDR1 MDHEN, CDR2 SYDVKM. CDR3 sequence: CASSSTGAGNTIYF. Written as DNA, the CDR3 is TGTGCCAGCAGCTCGACAGGGGCTGGAAACACCATATATTTT. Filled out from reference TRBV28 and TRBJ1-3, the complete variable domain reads DVKVTQSSRYLVKRTGEKVFLECVQDMDHENMFWYRQDPGLGLRLIYFSYDVKMKEKGDIPEGYSVSREKKERFSLILESASTNQTSMYLCASSSTGAGNTIYFGEGSWLTVV.

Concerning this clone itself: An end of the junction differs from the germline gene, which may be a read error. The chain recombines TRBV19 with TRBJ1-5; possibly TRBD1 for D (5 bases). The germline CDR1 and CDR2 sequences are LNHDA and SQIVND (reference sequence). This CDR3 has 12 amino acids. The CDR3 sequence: CASKWGNRPQHF. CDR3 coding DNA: TGTGCCAGTAAATGGGGCAATCGGCCCCAGCATTTT.

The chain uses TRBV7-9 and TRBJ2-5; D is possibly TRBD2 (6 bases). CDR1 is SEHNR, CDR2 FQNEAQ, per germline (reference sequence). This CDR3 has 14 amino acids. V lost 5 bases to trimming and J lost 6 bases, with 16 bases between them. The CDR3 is CASSVGTPPQTQYF. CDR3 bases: TGTGCCAGCAGCGTCGGGACTCCCCCCCAGACCCAGTACTTC.

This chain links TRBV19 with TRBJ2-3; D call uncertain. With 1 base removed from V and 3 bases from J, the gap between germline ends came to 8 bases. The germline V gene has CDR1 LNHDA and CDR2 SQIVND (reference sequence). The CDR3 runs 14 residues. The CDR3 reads CASSIGATTDTQYF. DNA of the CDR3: TGTGCCAGTAGTATAGGTGCAACAACAGATACGCAGTATTTT.

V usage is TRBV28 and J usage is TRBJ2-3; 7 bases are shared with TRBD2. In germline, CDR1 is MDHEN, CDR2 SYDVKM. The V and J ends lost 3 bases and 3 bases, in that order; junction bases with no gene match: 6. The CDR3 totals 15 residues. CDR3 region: CASSFTSAGTDTQYF. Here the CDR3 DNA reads TGTGCCAGCAGTTTTACCTCAGCGGGAACAGATACGCAGTATTTT.

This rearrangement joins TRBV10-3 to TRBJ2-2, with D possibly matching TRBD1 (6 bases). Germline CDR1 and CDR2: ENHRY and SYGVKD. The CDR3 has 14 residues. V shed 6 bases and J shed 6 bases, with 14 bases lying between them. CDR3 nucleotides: TGTGCCATCAGGCTGCAGGGGATGGCCGGGGAGCTGTTTTTT. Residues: CAIRLQGMAGELFF.

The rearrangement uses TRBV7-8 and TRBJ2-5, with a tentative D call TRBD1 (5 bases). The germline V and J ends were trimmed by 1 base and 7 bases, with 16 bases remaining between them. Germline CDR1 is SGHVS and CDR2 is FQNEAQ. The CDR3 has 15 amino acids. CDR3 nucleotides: TGTGCCAGCAGCTTAGGAAGCAGGGCCATGGGGACCCAGTACTTC. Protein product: CASSLGSRAMGTQYF.

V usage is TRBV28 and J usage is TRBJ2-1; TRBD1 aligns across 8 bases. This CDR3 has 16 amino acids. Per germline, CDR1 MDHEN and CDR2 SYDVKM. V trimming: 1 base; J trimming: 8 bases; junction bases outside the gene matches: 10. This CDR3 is CASSLSQGAGSDEQFF. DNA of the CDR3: TGTGCCAGCAGTTTATCGCAGGGGGCAGGTAGCGATGAGCAGTTCTTC.

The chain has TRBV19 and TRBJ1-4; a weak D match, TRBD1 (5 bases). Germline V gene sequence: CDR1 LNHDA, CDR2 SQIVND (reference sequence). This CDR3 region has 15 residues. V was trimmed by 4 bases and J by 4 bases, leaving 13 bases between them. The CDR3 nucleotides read TGTGCCAGTAGTAGCGCACAGGACCTTAATGAAAAACTGTTTTTT. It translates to CASSSAQDLNEKLFF.

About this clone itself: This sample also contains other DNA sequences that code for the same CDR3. As DNA, the CDR3 is TGTGCCAGTAGTATAGTAACAGGAGTCGAGCAGTACTTC. Amino acid sequence: CASSIVTGVEQYF. This chain uses TRBV19 with TRBJ2-7, with D maybe TRBD1 (5 bases). Trimming stripped 1 base from V and 6 bases from J, with 10 bases between. The CDR3 is 13 residues long. Germline lookup yields CDR1 LNHDA and CDR2 SQIVND (reference sequence).

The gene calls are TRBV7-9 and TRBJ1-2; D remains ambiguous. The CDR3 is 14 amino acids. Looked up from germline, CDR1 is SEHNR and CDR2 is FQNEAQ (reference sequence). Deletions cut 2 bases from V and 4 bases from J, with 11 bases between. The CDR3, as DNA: TGTGCCAGCAGCTTACCTCCAGTATCCTATGGCTACACCTTC. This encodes CASSLPPVSYGYTF.

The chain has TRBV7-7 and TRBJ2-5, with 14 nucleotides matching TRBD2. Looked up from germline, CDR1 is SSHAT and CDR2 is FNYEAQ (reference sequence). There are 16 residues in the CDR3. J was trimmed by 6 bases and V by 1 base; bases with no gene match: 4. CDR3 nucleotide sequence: TGTGCCAGCAGCTTAGGGGGACTAGCGGGAGAAAAGACCCAGTACTTC. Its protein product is CASSLGGLAGEKTQYF.

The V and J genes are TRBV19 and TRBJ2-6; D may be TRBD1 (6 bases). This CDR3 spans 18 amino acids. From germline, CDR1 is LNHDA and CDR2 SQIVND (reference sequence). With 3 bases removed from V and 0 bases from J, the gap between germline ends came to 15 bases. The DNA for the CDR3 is TGTGCCAGTAGTATTTCGAACAGGGCTATCTCTGGGGCCAACGTCCTGACTTTC. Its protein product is CASSISNRAISGANVLTF.

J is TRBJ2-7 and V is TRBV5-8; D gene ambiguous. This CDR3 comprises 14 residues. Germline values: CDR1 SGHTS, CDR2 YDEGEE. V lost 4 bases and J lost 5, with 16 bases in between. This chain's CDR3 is CASSLRTTAHEQYF. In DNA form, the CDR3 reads TGTGCCAGCAGCCTCAGGACCACAGCCCACGAGCAGTACTTC.

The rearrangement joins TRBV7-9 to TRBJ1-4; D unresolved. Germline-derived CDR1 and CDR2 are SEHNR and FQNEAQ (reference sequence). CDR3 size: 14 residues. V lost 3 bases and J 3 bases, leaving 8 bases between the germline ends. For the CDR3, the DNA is TGTGCCAGCAGCTTGACGGAGTCTAATGAAAAACTGTTTTTT. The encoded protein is CASSLTESNEKLFF.

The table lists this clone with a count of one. The CDR3 here is CASSQEDRVSSYEQYF. The CDR3, as DNA: TGCGCCAGCAGCCAAGAGGACAGGGTAAGCTCCTACGAGCAGTACTTC. The genes are TRBV4-1 and TRBJ2-7; TRBD1 matches 8 bases. From germline, CDR1 is MGHRA and CDR2 YSYEKL. The CDR3 totals 16 residues. V lost 0 bases and J lost 0; bases outside the gene matches: 4.

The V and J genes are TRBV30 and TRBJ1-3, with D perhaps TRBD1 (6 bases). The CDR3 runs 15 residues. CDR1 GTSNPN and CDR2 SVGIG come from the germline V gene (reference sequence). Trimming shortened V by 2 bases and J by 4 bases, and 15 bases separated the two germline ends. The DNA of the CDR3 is TGTGCCTGGAGTACAAGGACAGTCCACGGAAACACCATATATTTT. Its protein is CAWSTRTVHGNTIYF.

The CDR3 nucleotides read TGCAGCGCTGGACAGGGGGCTACGGATGAAAAACTGTTTTTT. It codes for CSAGQGATDEKLFF. This chain uses TRBV29-1 with TRBJ1-4, with 11 bases that match TRBD1. The CDR3 consists of 14 residues. The germline V gene encodes CDR1 SQVTM and CDR2 ANQGSEA. Trimming at V came to 7 bases and at J to 6 bases, leaving 7 bases not matched to a gene.

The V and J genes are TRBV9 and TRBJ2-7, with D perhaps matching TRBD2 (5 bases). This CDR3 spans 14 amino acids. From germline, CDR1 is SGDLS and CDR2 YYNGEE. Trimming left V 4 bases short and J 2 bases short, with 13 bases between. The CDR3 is CASSPWTAPYEQYF. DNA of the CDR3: TGTGCCAGCAGCCCGTGGACTGCGCCCTACGAGCAGTACTTC.

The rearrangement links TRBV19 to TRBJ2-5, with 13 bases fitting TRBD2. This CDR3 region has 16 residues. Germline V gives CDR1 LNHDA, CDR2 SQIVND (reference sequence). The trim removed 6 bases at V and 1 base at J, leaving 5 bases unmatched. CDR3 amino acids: CASRRTSGSTQETQYF. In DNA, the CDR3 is TGTGCCAGTAGGAGGACTAGCGGGAGCACCCAAGAGACCCAGTACTTC.

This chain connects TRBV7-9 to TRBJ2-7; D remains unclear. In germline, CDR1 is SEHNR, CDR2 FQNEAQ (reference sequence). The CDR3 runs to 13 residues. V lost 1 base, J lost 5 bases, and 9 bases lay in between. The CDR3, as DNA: TGTGCCAGCAGCTTAGACAGTTTGGACGAGCAGTACTTC. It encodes CASSLDSLDEQYF.

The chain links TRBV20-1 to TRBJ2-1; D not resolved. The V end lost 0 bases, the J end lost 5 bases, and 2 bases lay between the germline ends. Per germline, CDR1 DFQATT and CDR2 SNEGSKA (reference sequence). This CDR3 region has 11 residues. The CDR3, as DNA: TGCAGTGCTAGAGAAAACAATGAGCAGTTCTTC. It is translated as CSARENNEQFF.

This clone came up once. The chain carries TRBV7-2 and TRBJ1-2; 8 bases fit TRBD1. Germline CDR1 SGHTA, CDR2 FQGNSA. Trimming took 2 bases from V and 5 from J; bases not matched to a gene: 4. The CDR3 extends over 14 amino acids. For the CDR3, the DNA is TGTGCCAGCAGCTTATTTGGGACAGGATATGGCTACACCTTC. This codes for CASSLFGTGYGYTF.

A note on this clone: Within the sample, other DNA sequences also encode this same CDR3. The CDR3 sequence: CASSLGQSSYNEQFF. As DNA, the CDR3 is TGTGCCAGCAGCTTAGGACAGAGCTCCTACAATGAGCAGTTCTTC. This rearrangement joins TRBV11-2 to TRBJ2-1; tentative D call: TRBD1 (5 bases). Germline V CDR1 and CDR2: SGHAT, FQNNGV. Trimming cost V 1 base and J 0 bases, with 7 bases left between them. This CDR3 contains 15 residues.

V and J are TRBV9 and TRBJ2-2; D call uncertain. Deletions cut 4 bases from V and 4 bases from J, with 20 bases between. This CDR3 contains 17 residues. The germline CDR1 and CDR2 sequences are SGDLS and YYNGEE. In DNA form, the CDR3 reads TGTGCCAGCAGCCAAACCGCCGGCCCCCCGGGCACCGGGGAGCTGTTTTTT. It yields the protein CASSQTAGPPGTGELFF.

The CDR3 DNA is TGTGCCACCAGCAGAGATTTAGCAACATATGGCTACACCTTC. Its translation: CATSRDLATYGYTF. The rearrangement links TRBV15 to TRBJ1-2; the D is unclear. Trimming took 0 bases from V and 5 from J, leaving 10 bases between them. Germline CDR1 LNHNV, CDR2 YYDKDF (reference sequence). This CDR3 region has 14 residues.

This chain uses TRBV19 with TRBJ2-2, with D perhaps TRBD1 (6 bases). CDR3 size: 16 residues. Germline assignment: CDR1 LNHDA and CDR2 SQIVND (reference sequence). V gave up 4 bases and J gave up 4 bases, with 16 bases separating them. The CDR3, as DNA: TGTGCCAGTAGTAGAAGACAGGCTGTTAGCACCGGGGAGCTGTTTTTT. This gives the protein CASSRRQAVSTGELFF.

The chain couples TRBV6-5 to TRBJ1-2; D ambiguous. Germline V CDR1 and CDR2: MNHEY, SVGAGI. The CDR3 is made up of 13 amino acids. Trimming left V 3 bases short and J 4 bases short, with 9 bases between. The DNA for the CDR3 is TGTGCCAGCAGTTATACCGGGCTCTATGGCTACACCTTC. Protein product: CASSYTGLYGYTF.